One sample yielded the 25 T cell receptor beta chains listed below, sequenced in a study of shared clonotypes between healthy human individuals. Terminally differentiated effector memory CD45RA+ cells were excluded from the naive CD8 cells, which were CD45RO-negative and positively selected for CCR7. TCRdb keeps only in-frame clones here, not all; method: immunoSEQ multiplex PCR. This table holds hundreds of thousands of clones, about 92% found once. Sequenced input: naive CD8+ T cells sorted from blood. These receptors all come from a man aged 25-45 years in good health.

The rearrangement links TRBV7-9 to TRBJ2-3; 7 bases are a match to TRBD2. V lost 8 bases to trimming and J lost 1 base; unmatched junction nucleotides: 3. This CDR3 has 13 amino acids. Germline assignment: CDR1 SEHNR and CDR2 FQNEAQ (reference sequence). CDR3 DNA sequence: TGTGCCAGCTTACGGGGGGGCACAGATACGCAGTATTTT. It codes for CASLRGGTDTQYF.

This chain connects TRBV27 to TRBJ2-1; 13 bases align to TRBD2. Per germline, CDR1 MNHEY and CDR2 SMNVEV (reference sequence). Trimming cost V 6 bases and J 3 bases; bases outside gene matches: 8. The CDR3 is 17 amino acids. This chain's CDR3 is CASSPLGTSGNYNEQFF. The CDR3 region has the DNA TGTGCCAGCAGCCCCCTAGGGACTAGCGGGAACTACAATGAGCAGTTCTTC.

Here the CDR3 DNA reads TGTGCCTGGAGTCCCAGCGGGGAGGAACAAGAGACCCAGTACTTC. This translates into CAWSPSGEEQETQYF. The chain couples TRBV30 to TRBJ2-5; 7 nucleotides match TRBD2. The germline V gene has CDR1 GTSNPN and CDR2 SVGIG (reference sequence). CDR3 size: 15 residues. Unmatched junction bases numbered 8, after V lost 2 bases and J lost 2 bases.

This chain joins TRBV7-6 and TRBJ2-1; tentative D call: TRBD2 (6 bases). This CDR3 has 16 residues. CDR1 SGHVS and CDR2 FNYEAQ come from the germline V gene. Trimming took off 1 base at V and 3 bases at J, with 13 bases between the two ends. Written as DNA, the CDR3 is TGTGCCAGCAGCTTAGAGAGGACTACCAACTACAATGAGCAGTTCTTC. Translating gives CASSLERTTNYNEQFF.

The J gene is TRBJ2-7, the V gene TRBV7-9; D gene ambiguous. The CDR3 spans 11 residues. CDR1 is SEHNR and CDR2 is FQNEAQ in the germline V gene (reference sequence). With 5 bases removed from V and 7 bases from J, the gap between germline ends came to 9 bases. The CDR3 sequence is CASSAKGEQYF. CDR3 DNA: TGTGCCAGCAGCGCGAAGGGTGAGCAGTACTTC.

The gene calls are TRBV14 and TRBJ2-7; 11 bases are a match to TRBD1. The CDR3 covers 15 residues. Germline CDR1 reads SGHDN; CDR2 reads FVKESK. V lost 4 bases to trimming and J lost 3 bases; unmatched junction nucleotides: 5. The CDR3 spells CASSRGQGAYYEQYF. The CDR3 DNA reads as TGTGCCAGCAGCCGCGGACAGGGGGCTTACTACGAGCAGTACTTC.

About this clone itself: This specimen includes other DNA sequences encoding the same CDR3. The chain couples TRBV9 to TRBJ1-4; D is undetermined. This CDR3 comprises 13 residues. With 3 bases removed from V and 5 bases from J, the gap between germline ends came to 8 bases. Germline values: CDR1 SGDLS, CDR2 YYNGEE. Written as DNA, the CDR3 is TGTGCCAGCAGCGGAGAGGGAAATGAAAAACTGTTTTTT. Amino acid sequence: CASSGEGNEKLFF.

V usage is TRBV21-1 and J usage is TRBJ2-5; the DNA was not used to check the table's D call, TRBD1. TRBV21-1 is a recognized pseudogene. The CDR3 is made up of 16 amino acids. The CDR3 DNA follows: TGTGCCAGCAGCAAGACCCGGGACAGGGTCCAAGAGACCCAGTACTTC. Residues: CASSKTRDRVQETQYF.

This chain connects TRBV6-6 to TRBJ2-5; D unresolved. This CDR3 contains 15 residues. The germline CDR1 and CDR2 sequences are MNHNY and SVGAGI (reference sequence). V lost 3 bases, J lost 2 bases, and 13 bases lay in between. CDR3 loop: CASSYTLTSQETQYF. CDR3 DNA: TGTGCCAGCAGTTATACCTTGACATCTCAAGAGACCCAGTACTTC.

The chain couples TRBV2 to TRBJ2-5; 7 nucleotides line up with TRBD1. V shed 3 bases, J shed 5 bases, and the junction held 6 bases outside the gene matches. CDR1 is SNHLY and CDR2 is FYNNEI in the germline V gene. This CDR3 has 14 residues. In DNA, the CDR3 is TGTGCCAGCAGTGACCTCAGGGGGATGGAGACCCAGTACTTC. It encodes CASSDLRGMETQYF.

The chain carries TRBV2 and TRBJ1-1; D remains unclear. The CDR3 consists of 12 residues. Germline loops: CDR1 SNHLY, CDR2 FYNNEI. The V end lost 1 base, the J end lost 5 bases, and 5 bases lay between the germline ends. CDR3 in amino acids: CASSEDGTEAFF. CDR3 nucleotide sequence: TGTGCCAGCAGTGAAGATGGGACTGAAGCTTTCTTT.

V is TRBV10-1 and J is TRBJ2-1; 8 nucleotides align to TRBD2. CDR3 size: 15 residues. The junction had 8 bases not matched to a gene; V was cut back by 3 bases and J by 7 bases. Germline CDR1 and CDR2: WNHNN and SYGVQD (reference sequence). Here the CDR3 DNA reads TGCGCCAGCAGTGACCGGGGCGGGAGGTGGAATGAGCAGTTCTTC. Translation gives CASSDRGGRWNEQFF.

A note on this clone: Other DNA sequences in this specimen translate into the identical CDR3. CDR3 loop: CASSLLAGGPNEQFF. The CDR3 DNA reads TGTGCCAGCAGCTTATTAGCGGGAGGGCCGAATGAGCAGTTCTTC. V is TRBV11-2 and J is TRBJ2-1; 11 bases are a match to TRBD2. Germline trimming cut 2 bases from V and 7 bases from J; bases unmatched to any gene: 4. This CDR3 spans 15 amino acids. In germline, CDR1 is SGHAT, CDR2 FQNNGV.

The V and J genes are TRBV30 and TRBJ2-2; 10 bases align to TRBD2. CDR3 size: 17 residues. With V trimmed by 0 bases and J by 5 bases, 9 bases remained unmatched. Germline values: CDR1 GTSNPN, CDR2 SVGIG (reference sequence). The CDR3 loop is CAWSVKREGSGTGELFF. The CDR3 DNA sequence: TGTGCCTGGAGTGTCAAGCGGGAGGGCTCTGGAACCGGGGAGCTGTTTTTT.

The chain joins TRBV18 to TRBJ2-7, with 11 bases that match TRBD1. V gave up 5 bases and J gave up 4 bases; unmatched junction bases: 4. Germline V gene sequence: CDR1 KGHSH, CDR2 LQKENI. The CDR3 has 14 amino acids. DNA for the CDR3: TGTGCCAGCTCATCCGGGACAGGGGGTTACGAGCAGTACTTC. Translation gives CASSSGTGGYEQYF. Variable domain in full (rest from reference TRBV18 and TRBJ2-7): NAGVMQNPRHLVRRRGQEARLRCSPMKGHSHVYWYRQLPEEGLKFMVYLQKENIIDESGMPKERFSAEFPKEGPSILRIQQVVRGDSAAYFCASSSGTGGYEQYFGPGTRLTVT.

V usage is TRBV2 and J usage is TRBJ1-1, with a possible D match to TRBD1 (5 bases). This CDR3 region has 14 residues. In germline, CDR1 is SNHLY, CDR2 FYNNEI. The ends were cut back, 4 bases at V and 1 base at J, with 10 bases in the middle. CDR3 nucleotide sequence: TGTGCCAGCAGTGTCCCGGGGACGAACACTGAAGCTTTCTTT. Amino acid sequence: CASSVPGTNTEAFF.

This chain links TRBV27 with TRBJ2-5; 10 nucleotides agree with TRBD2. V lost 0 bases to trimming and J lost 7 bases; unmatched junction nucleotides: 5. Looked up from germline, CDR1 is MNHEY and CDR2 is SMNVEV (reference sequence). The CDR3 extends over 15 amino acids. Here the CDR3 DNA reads TGTGCCAGCAGTTTATCAGCGGGAGGGTTAGGGACCCAGTACTTC. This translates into CASSLSAGGLGTQYF.

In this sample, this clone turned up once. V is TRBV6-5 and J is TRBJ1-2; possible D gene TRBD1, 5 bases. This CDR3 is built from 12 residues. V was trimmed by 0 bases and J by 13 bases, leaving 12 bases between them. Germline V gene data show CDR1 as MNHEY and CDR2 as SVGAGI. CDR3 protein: CASSYSLGDSTF. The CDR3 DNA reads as TGTGCCAGCAGTTACTCGTTGGGGGACTCCACCTTC.

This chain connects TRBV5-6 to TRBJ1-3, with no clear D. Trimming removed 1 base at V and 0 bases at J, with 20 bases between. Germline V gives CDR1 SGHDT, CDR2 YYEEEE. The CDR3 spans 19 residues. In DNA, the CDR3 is TGTGCCAGCAGCTTGACTTTAGGACTGGAGGTTCACTCTGGAAACACCATATATTTT. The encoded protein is CASSLTLGLEVHSGNTIYF.

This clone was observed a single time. The CDR3 protein is CASSKGIFRGTGVKQETQYF. The CDR3 DNA reads as TGTGCCAGCAGCAAAGGTATCTTTAGGGGGACAGGGGTAAAACAAGAGACCCAGTACTTC. The chain is built from TRBV21-1 and TRBJ2-5; the DNA was not compared with TRBD1, the D call given in the table. TRBV21-1 is labeled a pseudogene. The CDR3 is made up of 20 amino acids.

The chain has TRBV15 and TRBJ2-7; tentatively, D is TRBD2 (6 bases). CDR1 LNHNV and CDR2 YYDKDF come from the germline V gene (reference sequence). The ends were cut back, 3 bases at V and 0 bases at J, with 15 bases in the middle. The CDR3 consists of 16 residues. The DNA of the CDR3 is TGTGCCACCAGCAGGGACCGGGACTCAAGCTCCTACGAGCAGTACTTC. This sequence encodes CATSRDRDSSSYEQYF.

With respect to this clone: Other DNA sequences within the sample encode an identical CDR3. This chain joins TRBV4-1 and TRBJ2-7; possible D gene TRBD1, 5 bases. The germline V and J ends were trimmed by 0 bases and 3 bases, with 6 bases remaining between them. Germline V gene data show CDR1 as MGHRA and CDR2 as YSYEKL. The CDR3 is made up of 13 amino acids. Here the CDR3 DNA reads TGCGCCAGCAGCCAAGAAACAGGCTACGAGCAGTACTTC. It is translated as CASSQETGYEQYF.

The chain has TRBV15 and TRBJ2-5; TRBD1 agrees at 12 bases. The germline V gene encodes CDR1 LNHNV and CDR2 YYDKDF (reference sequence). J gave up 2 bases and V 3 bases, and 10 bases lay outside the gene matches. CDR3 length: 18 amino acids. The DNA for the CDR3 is TGTGCCACCAGCAGTACCCTGGGACAGGGGGCGAGGCAAGAGACCCAGTACTTC. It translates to CATSSTLGQGARQETQYF.

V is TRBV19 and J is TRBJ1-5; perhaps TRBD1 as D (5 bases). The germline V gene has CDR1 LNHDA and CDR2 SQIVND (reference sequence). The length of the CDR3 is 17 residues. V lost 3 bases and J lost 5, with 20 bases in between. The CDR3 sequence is CASSISTVDASDQPQHF. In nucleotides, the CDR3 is TGTGCCAGTAGTATCTCGACAGTTGATGCTTCGGATCAGCCCCAGCATTTT.

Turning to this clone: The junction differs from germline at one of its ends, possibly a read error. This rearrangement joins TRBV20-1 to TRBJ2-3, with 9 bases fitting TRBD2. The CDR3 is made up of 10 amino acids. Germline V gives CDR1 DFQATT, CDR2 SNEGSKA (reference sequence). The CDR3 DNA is TGCAGTGCCCTAAAGGATAGCGGGAGATTT. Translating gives CSALKDSGRF.